The entry below describes one T cell receptor (beta chain). What it binds is not known. Only in-frame clones appear in the TCRdb table, and some are missing; sequencing was by immunoSEQ multiplex PCR. This table holds about 130,000 clones, 85% to 90% found once. The data originate from a study of cytomegalovirus exposure and HLA in healthy donors. Study-level results: According to a later analysis, TCR clusters from the first cohort tended to co-occur in the 120 or so validation repertoires. The CMV antigen specificity of a few CMV-associated chains was confirmed through in vitro analysis. For cytomegalovirus status, the classifier reportedly gave diagnoses with high specificity and sensitivity.

Sequenced material: PBMCs. The origin of this receptor is a young woman in good health and CMV-seropositive.

The CDR3 here is CASSSGGGANVLTF. CDR3 DNA sequence: TGTGCCAGCAGCTCAGGTGGGGGGGCCAACGTCCTGACTTTC. This chain connects TRBV6-1 to TRBJ2-6; D unresolved. Trimming removed 6 bases at V and 4 bases at J, with 10 bases between. Germline V gene data show CDR1 as MNHNS and CDR2 as SASEGT. The CDR3 is 14 residues long.